This T cell receptor (beta chain) was profiled in a study of cytomegalovirus exposure and HLA in healthy donors. In this sample, this clone turned up a few times. Its antigen is currently unknown. The PCR contained 60 Vbeta and 13 Jbeta primers. Original methodology: A follow-up analysis tallied some 80 million unique TCR beta chains, roughly 11 million shared. The protocol was immunoSEQ multiplex PCR, while the TCRdb copy is restricted to in-frame clones and leaves out a portion. V and J calls and clone size are given by that table; D and trimming were obtained from the DNA. The sample carries approximately 190,000 clones, approximately 81% recorded once. Whole-study findings and limits: Earlier results showed most TCR beta V segments being productive about 87% or about 30% of the time. What TCR beta sequences reportedly achieved was accurate prediction of HLA-A and HLA-B alleles in most subjects.

Input material: PBMCs. This sequence originates from a man in his fifties in good health and CMV-seronegative.

CDR3 sequence (DNA): TGTGCCAGCAGCTCCCAAGCGGGGGAAAGCACAGATACGCAGTATTTT. Protein sequence: CASSSQAGESTDTQYF. J is TRBJ2-3 and V is TRBV11-2; 8 bases are shared with TRBD2. Germline values: CDR1 SGHAT, CDR2 FQNNGV. The CDR3 sequence is 16 residues long. J gave up 0 bases and V 4 bases, and 6 bases lay outside the gene matches.